These 22 T cell receptor beta chains share one sample of origin, sequenced in a study of vaccination effects on CD4 cells after COVID-19. Here immunoSEQ multiplex PCR was the method, and the copy in TCRdb shows in-frame clones only, minus some. The table includes roughly 64,000 clones, approximately 72% detected once. A roughly 11-day culture period preceded the isolation of CD4+ T cells. Which antigens these TCRs recognize remains unknown. This sample comprised CD4+ T cells from PBMCs cultured without peptide, obtained before COVID-19 vaccination. These receptors all come from a human donor who had a prior SARS-CoV-2 infection.

The genes are TRBV7-9 and TRBJ2-7; the match to TRBD2 covers 11 bases. CDR3 size: 16 residues. Germline values: CDR1 SEHNR, CDR2 FQNEAQ (reference sequence). Trimming removed 5 bases from V and 1 base from J; junction bases left unmatched: 7. The CDR3 nucleotides are TGTGCCAGCAGCGCACTTCTAGCGGGAGGTTCCTACGAGCAGTACTTC. It specifies CASSALLAGGSYEQYF.

This chain links TRBV28 with TRBJ2-1; 10 bases match TRBD2. Germline V gives CDR1 MDHEN, CDR2 SYDVKM. Losses at the gene ends were 1 base for V and 7 bases for J; bases not matched to a gene: 10. CDR3 length: 17 amino acids. CDR3 region: CASSLFLGLAEGNEQFF. The CDR3 DNA follows: TGTGCCAGCAGTTTATTTCTCGGACTAGCGGAGGGGAATGAGCAGTTCTTC.

The chain combines TRBV7-9 with TRBJ2-4; 9 bases line up with TRBD2. The CDR3 covers 16 residues. CDR1 and CDR2 (germline): SEHNR, FQNEAQ (reference sequence). V shed 5 bases, J shed 0 bases, and the junction held 5 bases outside the gene matches. CDR3 nucleotides: TGTGCCAGCAGCGAAGGGACTAGCTTAGCCAAAAACATTCAGTACTTC. Translated, it gives CASSEGTSLAKNIQYF.

This clone appeared once. V usage is TRBV18 and J usage is TRBJ1-1, with D unclear. This CDR3 contains 16 residues. The germline gives CDR1 KGHSH, CDR2 LQKENI. Trimming shortened V by 6 bases and J by 0 bases, and 17 bases separated the two germline ends. The CDR3 bases are TGTGCCAGCTCTCGCGCCTCAGCAAGCATGAACACTGAAGCTTTCTTT. It yields the protein CASSRASASMNTEAFF. Filled out from reference TRBV18 and TRBJ1-1, the complete variable domain reads NAGVMQNPRHLVRRRGQEARLRCSPMKGHSHVYWYRQLPEEGLKFMVYLQKENIIDESGMPKERFSAEFPKEGPSILRIQQVVRGDSAAYFCASSRASASMNTEAFFGQGTRLTVV.

The chain combines TRBV5-1 with TRBJ1-1, with D hard to call. From germline, CDR1 is SGHRS and CDR2 YFSETQ. There are 13 residues in the CDR3. V was clipped by 0 bases and J by 3 bases, with 6 bases between them. The CDR3 is CASSLDGYTEAFF. In nucleotides, the CDR3 is TGCGCCAGCAGCTTGGATGGATACACTGAAGCTTTCTTT. Using reference TRBV5-1 and TRBJ1-1 for the parts outside the CDR3, the full variable domain is KAGVTQTPRYLIKTRGQQVTLSCSPISGHRSVSWYQQTPGQGLQFLFEYFSETQRNKGNFPGRFSGRQFSNSRSEMNVSTLELGDSALYLCASSLDGYTEAFFGQGTRLTVV.

The chain has TRBV11-2 and TRBJ1-2; no firm D call. CDR3 length equals 13 residues. V shed 3 bases and J shed 4 bases, with 9 bases lying between them. CDR1 is SGHAT and CDR2 is FQNNGV in the germline V gene. The CDR3 region has the DNA TGTGCCAGCAGCTTTATCCGGGGCTATGGCTACACCTTC. Its translation: CASSFIRGYGYTF. Complete variable domain (other parts from reference TRBV11-2 and TRBJ1-2): EAGVAQSPRYKIIEKRQSVAFWCNPISGHATLYWYQQILGQGPKLLIQFQNNGVVDDSQLPKDRFSAERLKGVDSTLKIQPAKLEDSAVYLCASSFIRGYGYTFGSGTRLTVV.

In this sample, this clone turned up a few times. The chain has TRBV11-3 and TRBJ1-1; tentative D call: TRBD1 (5 bases). Germline CDR1 and CDR2: SGHNT and YENEEA. The ends were cut back, 8 bases at V and 8 bases at J, with 15 bases in the middle. CDR3 size: 12 residues. The CDR3 is CASVGGTEEAFF. In DNA form, the CDR3 reads TGTGCCAGCGTCGGAGGGACCGAGGAAGCTTTCTTT.

This chain uses TRBV18 with TRBJ2-7; 10 bases line up with TRBD1. Germline trimming cut 3 bases from V and 0 bases from J; bases unmatched to any gene: 2. The V gene's germline CDR1 is KGHSH and CDR2 LQKENI. CDR3 length equals 15 residues. CDR3 in amino acids: CASSPGTGASYEQYF. The CDR3 bases are TGTGCCAGCTCACCCGGGACAGGGGCCTCCTACGAGCAGTACTTC. The variable domain in full, with the rest retrieved from reference TRBV18 and TRBJ2-7, is NAGVMQNPRHLVRRRGQEARLRCSPMKGHSHVYWYRQLPEEGLKFMVYLQKENIIDESGMPKERFSAEFPKEGPSILRIQQVVRGDSAAYFCASSPGTGASYEQYFGPGTRLTVT.

The chain employs TRBV6-5 and TRBJ1-1; D is undetermined. This CDR3 spans 12 amino acids. CDR1 and CDR2 from the germline V gene are MNHEY and SVGAGI. The V end was cut by 5 bases, the J end by 3 bases, with 7 bases between. CDR3 nucleotide sequence: TGTGCCAGCAGTCCGAGATACACTGAAGCTTTCTTT. Its translation: CASSPRYTEAFF.

Comments on this clone: Other nucleotide sequences from this sample produce the same CDR3. The V gene is TRBV5-1, the J gene TRBJ2-2, with D possibly matching TRBD1 (5 bases). Germline-derived CDR1 and CDR2 are SGHRS and YFSETQ. The V end was cut by 0 bases, the J end by 6 bases, with 6 bases between. There are 13 residues in the CDR3. CDR3 amino acids: CASSLVGAGELFF. The CDR3 nucleotides read TGCGCCAGCAGCTTGGTAGGGGCCGGGGAGCTGTTTTTT.

This chain joins TRBV23-1 and TRBJ2-6, with D unresolved. TRBV23-1 is designated an ORF whose function remains uncertain. The CDR3 contains 13 residues. Trimming stripped 8 bases from V and 3 bases from J, with 8 bases between. This CDR3 reads CASSICGANVLTF. In DNA form, the CDR3 reads TGCGCCAGCTCCATTTGTGGGGCCAACGTCCTGACTTTC.

The chain recombines TRBV19 with TRBJ2-1, with 9 bases that match TRBD2. Germline values: CDR1 LNHDA, CDR2 SQIVND (reference sequence). There are 15 residues in the CDR3. After removal of 8 bases from V and 6 bases from J, the junction contained 11 bases not matched to a gene. In DNA form, the CDR3 reads TGTGCCAGTCGGAGTCTAGCGGGGATCTTCAATGAGCAGTTCTTC. Amino acid sequence: CASRSLAGIFNEQFF.

Concerning this clone: This may come from a read error, since a much larger clone is one base off. The chain employs TRBV5-6 and TRBJ2-7; D not certain. The germline V gene encodes CDR1 SGHDT and CDR2 YYEEEE. V was cut by 2 bases and J by 3 bases, with 3 bases left in between. The CDR3 totals 11 residues. CDR3 nucleotide sequence: TGTGCCAGCAGCTTTTACTACGAGCAGTACTTC. Residues: CASSFYYEQYF.

V gene TRBV19 combines with J gene TRBJ2-7; 7 nucleotides align to TRBD1. Germline lookup yields CDR1 LNHDA and CDR2 SQIVND (reference sequence). V shed 3 bases and J 2 bases; nucleotides not matched to a gene: 7. The CDR3 contains 15 residues. CDR3 nucleotides: TGTGCCAGTAGTATCAGGGGGTCGGACACCTACGAGCAGTACTTC. Its protein product is CASSIRGSDTYEQYF. The whole variable domain, remainder taken from reference TRBV19 and TRBJ2-7, is DGGITQSPKYLFRKEGQNVTLSCEQNLNHDAMYWYRQDPGQGLRLIYYSQIVNDFQKGDIAEGYSVSREKKESFPLTVTSAQKNPTAFYLCASSIRGSDTYEQYFGPGTRLTVT.

This chain links TRBV3-1 (or the pseudogene TRBV3-2) with TRBJ2-7; no definite D call. V gave up 1 base and J gave up 7 bases, with 8 bases separating them. CDR1 and CDR2 from the germline V gene are LGHDT and YNNKEL (reference sequence). The CDR3 is made up of 12 amino acids. The CDR3 here is CASSQADWEQYF. The CDR3, as DNA: TGTGCCAGCAGCCAAGCCGATTGGGAGCAGTACTTC.

The sample holds a few counts of this clone. V and J are TRBV7-9 and TRBJ1-1; no clear D gene. Germline-derived CDR1 and CDR2 are SEHNR and FQNEAQ (reference sequence). The V gene lost 7 bases and the J gene lost 4 bases, with 16 bases spanning the gap. The CDR3 is made up of 14 amino acids. CDR3 region: CASNAWAGGTEAFF. CDR3 coding DNA: TGTGCCAGCAACGCTTGGGCGGGCGGCACTGAAGCTTTCTTT.

V usage is TRBV3-1 (or the pseudogene TRBV3-2) and J usage is TRBJ2-1; maybe TRBD2 (7 bases). The CDR3 extends over 17 amino acids. Trimming stripped 4 bases from V and 0 bases from J, with 16 bases between. Germline lookup yields CDR1 LGHDT and CDR2 YNNKEL (reference sequence). CDR3 bases: TGTGCCAGCAGCCCGGATTGGGGGGGGCACTCCTACAATGAGCAGTTCTTC. Its translation is CASSPDWGGHSYNEQFF.

V gene TRBV24-1 combines with J gene TRBJ1-2, with no clear D. The germline gives CDR1 KGHDR, CDR2 SFDVKD. The CDR3 extends over 13 amino acids. The ends were cut back, 3 bases at V and 3 bases at J, with 7 bases in the middle. The CDR3 coding sequence is TGTGCCACCAGTGATCCGAGCCACTATGGCTACACCTTC. Amino acid sequence: CATSDPSHYGYTF.

The chain recombines TRBV11-2 with TRBJ2-5; 10 nucleotides agree with TRBD2. The CDR3 covers 16 residues. Per the germline V gene, CDR1 is SGHAT and CDR2 is FQNNGV. Germline trimming cut 3 bases from V and 5 bases from J; bases unmatched to any gene: 9. The CDR3 here is CASSFGSSGGRETQYF. The CDR3 DNA reads as TGTGCCAGCAGCTTCGGTTCTAGCGGGGGTCGGGAGACCCAGTACTTC.

This chain joins TRBV9 and TRBJ2-3; D gene uncertain. This CDR3 spans 14 amino acids. Germline values: CDR1 SGDLS, CDR2 YYNGEE. V lost 0 bases and J lost 5, with 10 bases in between. The CDR3: CASSVGQALDTQYF. CDR3 DNA: TGTGCCAGCAGCGTAGGGCAAGCTTTAGATACGCAGTATTTT.

This chain links TRBV6-5 with TRBJ1-4, with 12 positions matching TRBD1. From germline, CDR1 is MNHEY and CDR2 SVGAGI. The CDR3 has 14 residues. V was pared by 7 bases and J by 5 bases, with 2 bases of the junction left unmatched. The CDR3, as DNA: TGTGCCAGCATTGGGACAGGGGGCAATGAAAAACTGTTTTTT. Its translation is CASIGTGGNEKLFF.

The CDR3: CASSILAGVNNEQFF. The CDR3 region has the DNA TGCGCCAGCAGCATTCTAGCGGGAGTAAACAATGAGCAGTTCTTC. The J gene is TRBJ2-1, the V gene TRBV5-1; 10 positions match TRBD2. Trimming removed 4 bases from V and 5 bases from J; junction bases left unmatched: 6. The germline gives CDR1 SGHRS, CDR2 YFSETQ. The CDR3 has 15 residues.